These 6 T cell receptor beta chains were sequenced from one sample in a study of blood T cells in healthy people across ages. The second PCR ran roughly 7 to 11 cycles with a sample-barcoded 5' primer and J-beta primers. A single record per CDR3 protein comes from TCRdb applying MiXCR to the 5' RACE reads. Among more than 650,000 distinct CDR3 sequences listed, roughly 25% were seen once. The same data also contributed to another study, on T cells of mothers and their children.

Sequencing used blood. These receptors came from a boy younger than 18 in good health.

The chain carries TRBV7-6 and TRBJ1-1, with TRBD1 as a possible D gene (5 bases). CDR1 and CDR2 (germline): SGHVS, FNYEAQ. This CDR3 contains 11 residues. Trimming took off 8 bases at V and 8 bases at J, with 12 bases between the two ends. This CDR3 is CASGSWTEAFF. The CDR3 region has the DNA TGTGCCAGCGGATCTTGGACAGAAGCTTTCTTT.

The V and J genes are TRBV21-1 and TRBJ2-5; the tabulated D call, TRBD1, remains unverified against the DNA. TRBV21-1 is an annotated pseudogene. The CDR3 is 18 residues long. The CDR3 reads CASSESGQGGYYQETQYF. The CDR3 bases are TGTGCCAGCAGCGAATCGGGACAGGGAGGGTATTACCAAGAGACCCAGTACTTC.

This clonotype has only a few counts. The rearrangement joins TRBV2 to TRBJ2-5, with D unresolved. Trimming removed 6 bases at V and 4 bases at J, with 9 bases between. CDR1 is SNHLY, CDR2 FYNNEI, per germline. The CDR3 sequence is 12 residues long. As DNA, the CDR3 is TGTGCCAGCAGGACGGTGCGAGAGACCCAGTACTTC. This codes for CASRTVRETQYF.

This clonotype has a handful of counts. The chain links TRBV30 to TRBJ1-1; 7 nucleotides match TRBD1. The ends lost 3 bases at V and 1 base at J; junction bases unmatched: 2. This CDR3 has 13 residues. Germline CDR1 and CDR2: GTSNPN and SVGIG (reference sequence). CDR3 region: CAWRRQGNTEAFF. The DNA of the CDR3 is TGTGCCTGGAGGAGACAGGGGAACACTGAAGCTTTCTTT.

V gene TRBV7-2 combines with J gene TRBJ2-5, with 9 bases fitting TRBD2. Matching the DNA end better, TRBJ2-7 makes the J call doubtful. This CDR3 comprises 15 residues. Per germline, CDR1 SGHTA and CDR2 FQGNSA. DNA of the CDR3: TGTGCCAGCAGCTTTGGGACTAGCAGCTCCTACGAGCAGTACTTC. It yields the protein CASSFGTSSSYEQYF.

This clonotype was observed at least ten times. The genes are TRBV18 and TRBJ2-3; no reliable D call. The CDR3 is 10 residues long. Between the trimmed V and J ends, which lost 6 bases and 6 bases, there was a span of 4 bases. Per germline, CDR1 KGHSH and CDR2 LQKENI. The CDR3 reads CASSLDTQYF. As DNA, the CDR3 is TGTGCCAGCTCTTTGGATACGCAGTATTTT.